One and the same sample provided the 27 T cell receptor beta chains below, sequenced in a study of blood T cells in healthy people across ages. A J-beta primer mix and a sample-barcoded 5' primer were used in a second PCR of about 6 to 12 cycles. TCRdb called the 5' RACE reads again in MiXCR, with one record for every CDR3 protein. The sample consists of around 2 million distinct CDR3 sequences, around 40% of them appearing once. Sequencing used blood. The receptors stem from a human donor in good health.

This clonotype was found a few times. The CDR3 is CSASSGQGSYGYTF. CDR3 sequence (DNA): TGCAGTGCTAGTTCCGGTCAAGGAAGCTATGGCTACACCTTC. The chain links TRBV20-1 to TRBJ1-2; D not certain. Trimming took off 3 bases at V and 4 bases at J, with 15 bases between the two ends. Per germline, CDR1 DFQATT and CDR2 SNEGSKA (reference sequence). The CDR3 loop spans 14 amino acids.

This clonotype showed up just a few times. V usage is TRBV4-3 and J usage is TRBJ2-3, with D perhaps being TRBD1 or TRBD2 (5 bases each). The V gene's germline CDR1 is LGHNA and CDR2 YSLEER. Between the trimmed V and J ends, which lost 5 bases and 4 bases, there was a span of 25 bases. The CDR3 sequence is 18 residues long. The CDR3 coding sequence is TGCGCCAGCAGCTCCTATCCGCCCTTCTCCGGGACCCCAGATACGCAGTATTTT. Protein product: CASSSYPPFSGTPDTQYF.

The sample holds a few counts of this clonotype. V gene TRBV29-1 combines with J gene TRBJ1-2; 7 positions agree with TRBD1. V gave up 5 bases and J gave up 7 bases; unmatched junction bases: 13. Per germline, CDR1 SQVTM and CDR2 ANQGSEA. The CDR3 length is 14 residues. CDR3 residues: CSVSHDRAVGGYTF. CDR3 coding DNA: TGCAGCGTTTCACATGACAGGGCAGTTGGTGGCTACACCTTC.

V usage is TRBV7-2 and J usage is TRBJ1-2; 7 bases are shared with TRBD1. In germline, CDR1 is SGHTA, CDR2 FQGNSA. Germline trimming cut 7 bases from V and 2 bases from J; bases unmatched to any gene: 10. This CDR3 contains 15 residues. The CDR3: CASTSRQGLNYGYTF. The CDR3, as DNA: TGTGCCAGCACCTCTAGACAGGGCCTAAACTATGGCTACACCTTC.

This clonotype was found a few times. The chain employs TRBV10-3 and TRBJ2-7; D is tentatively TRBD1 or TRBD2 (5 bases each). Trimming stripped 10 bases from V and 2 bases from J, with 15 bases between. The CDR3 sequence is 13 residues long. Germline V gene data show CDR1 as ENHRY and CDR2 as SYGVKD. Written as DNA, the CDR3 is TGTGCCAGCGGCCCCGGGGACCCCTACGAGCAGTACTTC. Amino acid sequence: CASGPGDPYEQYF.

The chain has TRBV20-1 and TRBJ2-3; TRBD2 aligns across 12 bases. V shed 0 bases and J 7 bases; nucleotides not matched to a gene: 11. The CDR3 sequence is 17 residues long. Germline V gene lookup returns CDR1 DFQATT and CDR2 SNEGSKA (reference sequence). CDR3 residues: CSARDPSLAGGIYTQYF. In nucleotides, the CDR3 is TGCAGTGCTAGAGACCCCTCTCTAGCGGGGGGGATATATACGCAGTATTTT.

The rearrangement uses TRBV2 and TRBJ2-7; no clear D. The CDR3 runs 14 residues. Germline CDR1 and CDR2: SNHLY and FYNNEI. V lost 6 bases and J 1 base, leaving 13 bases between the germline ends. The CDR3 DNA follows: TGTGCCAGCAGCAAGGTATCCGTATCCTACGAGCAGTACTTC. It translates to CASSKVSVSYEQYF.

The gene calls are TRBV10-3 and TRBJ2-7; no clear D gene. The V end was cut by 4 bases, the J end by 3 bases, with 10 bases between. The CDR3 has 13 amino acids. Germline loops: CDR1 ENHRY, CDR2 SYGVKD. The DNA for the CDR3 is TGTGCCATCAGTGGCCAGCTGGACTACGAGCAGTACTTC. Amino acid sequence: CAISGQLDYEQYF.

This clonotype came up a few times. This sequence joins TRBV5-1 and TRBJ2-1, with D possibly matching TRBD2 (5 bases). Germline V gene data show CDR1 as SGHRS and CDR2 as YFSETQ. The CDR3 runs to 11 residues. V was cut by 4 bases and J by 10 bases, with 9 bases left in between. CDR3 protein: CASSDTGEQFF. For the CDR3, the DNA is TGCGCCAGCAGCGACACGGGGGAGCAGTTCTTC. The full variable domain, its missing parts supplied by reference TRBV5-1 and TRBJ2-1, is KAGVTQTPRYLIKTRGQQVTLSCSPISGHRSVSWYQQTPGQGLQFLFEYFSETQRNKGNFPGRFSGRQFSNSRSEMNVSTLELGDSALYLCASSDTGEQFFGPGTRLTVL.

V and J are TRBV28 and TRBJ2-2; D remains unclear. Trimming took 1 base from V and 7 from J, leaving 4 bases between them. There are 12 residues in the CDR3. Germline assignment: CDR1 MDHEN and CDR2 SYDVKM. CDR3 amino acids: CASSLLHGELFF. CDR3 sequence (DNA): TGTGCCAGCAGTTTATTACACGGGGAGCTGTTTTTT.

V usage is TRBV5-1 and J usage is TRBJ1-2; a possible D gene is TRBD1 (5 bases). V was shortened by 3 bases and J by 3 bases, with 15 bases between the two germline ends. The CDR3 covers 15 residues. CDR1 SGHRS and CDR2 YFSETQ come from the germline V gene. CDR3 coding DNA: TGCGCCAGCAGCTGGGACGTCTCTGGGGACTATGGCTACACCTTC. This codes for CASSWDVSGDYGYTF.

The chain carries TRBV7-8 and TRBJ1-6; possibly TRBD1 for D (5 bases). The CDR3 is 14 residues long. Trimming pared 2 bases from V and 8 bases from J, leaving 10 bases between. Germline V gene sequence: CDR1 SGHVS, CDR2 FQNEAQ. DNA for the CDR3: TGTGCCAGCAGCTTAATGGGGGGGGATTCACCCCTCCACTTT. Encoded protein: CASSLMGGDSPLHF.

Only a few counts were recorded for this clonotype. The chain recombines TRBV4-1 with TRBJ2-1; 8 bases line up with TRBD2. The CDR3 length is 14 residues. V trimming: 3 bases; J trimming: 12 bases; junction bases outside the gene matches: 10. The V gene's germline CDR1 is MGHRA and CDR2 YSYEKL. This CDR3 reads CASSHAGGTEGQFF. Written as DNA, the CDR3 is TGCGCCAGCAGCCACGCGGGAGGTACAGAGGGGCAGTTCTTC.

This sequence joins TRBV7-2 and TRBJ2-5; D could derive from TRBD1 or TRBD2 (6 bases each). The CDR3 is 14 amino acids. Germline V CDR1 and CDR2: SGHTA, FQGNSA. V was pared by 1 base and J by 11 bases, with 17 bases between. Here the CDR3 reads CASSLDGGPDEQYF. The CDR3 DNA follows: TGTGCCAGCAGCTTAGATGGGGGGCCGGATGAGCAGTACTTC.

J is TRBJ1-1 and V is TRBV10-3, with D possibly matching TRBD1 (6 bases). Germline CDR1 ENHRY, CDR2 SYGVKD. The CDR3 has 16 residues. V was pared by 6 bases and J by 0 bases, with 17 bases between. The CDR3 coding sequence is TGTGCCATCAGCTCCCCGGGGGGCTCCATGAACACTGAAGCTTTCTTT. Translation: CAISSPGGSMNTEAFF.

The DNA for the CDR3 is TGTGCCAGCAGCTCCCTCGTGGGGGCGGAGACCCAGTACTTC. Amino acids: CASSSLVGAETQYF. The V and J genes are TRBV7-9 and TRBJ2-5; a possible D gene is TRBD1 (6 bases). CDR1 SEHNR and CDR2 FQNEAQ come from the germline V gene (reference sequence). This CDR3 has 14 residues. V lost 4 bases to trimming and J lost 5 bases, with 14 bases between them. Full variable domain (missing parts from reference TRBV7-9 and TRBJ2-5): DTGVSQNPRHKITKRGQNVTFRCDPISEHNRLYWYRQTLGQGPEFLTYFQNEAQLEKSRLLSDRFSAERPKGSFSTLEIQRTEQGDSAMYLCASSSLVGAETQYFGPGTRLLVL.

This clonotype was recorded many times. A much larger clone is a single base away; this may be a read error. V is TRBV29-1 and J is TRBJ1-4; tentative D call: TRBD1 (6 bases). This CDR3 is 12 amino acids long. Germline CDR1 and CDR2: SQVTM and ANQGSEA. The CDR3 loop is CSGYREGEKRFF. The CDR3 bases are TGCAGCGGCTACAGGGAGGGTGAAAAACGGTTTTTT.

The chain joins TRBV5-1 to TRBJ2-1; D unclear. Germline CDR1 is SGHRS and CDR2 is YFSETQ. The CDR3 contains 12 residues. V was shortened by 3 bases and J by 5 bases, with 6 bases between the two germline ends. CDR3: CASSSFDNEQFF. CDR3 nucleotide sequence: TGCGCCAGCAGCTCCTTCGACAATGAGCAGTTCTTC. The variable domain in full, completed from reference TRBV5-1 and TRBJ2-1, reads KAGVTQTPRYLIKTRGQQVTLSCSPISGHRSVSWYQQTPGQGLQFLFEYFSETQRNKGNFPGRFSGRQFSNSRSEMNVSTLELGDSALYLCASSSFDNEQFFGPGTRLTVL.

This clonotype showed up just a few times. This chain connects TRBV6-6 to TRBJ2-3, with D unresolved. This CDR3 is 13 amino acids long. Germline CDR1 reads MNHNY; CDR2 reads SVGAGI (reference sequence). V was shortened by 2 bases and J by 10 bases, with 13 bases between the two germline ends. CDR3 DNA: TGTGCCAGCAGTTACACCGACGGCCGCGCGCAGTATTTT. Its translation is CASSYTDGRAQYF.

The rearrangement uses TRBV29-1 and TRBJ2-5; D might be TRBD1 (6 bases). The CDR3 is 16 amino acids. The V gene lost 7 bases and the J gene lost 1 base, with 22 bases spanning the gap. Germline CDR1 reads SQVTM; CDR2 reads ANQGSEA. CDR3 loop: CSAKSRGLELQETQYF. The CDR3 DNA reads as TGCAGCGCCAAAAGCAGGGGTCTCGAGCTCCAAGAGACCCAGTACTTC.

The chain uses TRBV29-1 and TRBJ1-1, with D uncertain. Germline lookup yields CDR1 SQVTM and CDR2 ANQGSEA. The CDR3 spans 13 residues. Trimming removed 7 bases from V and 3 bases from J, with 15 bases in between. CDR3 in DNA: TGCAGCGCTCTAGGAAGGAAGTACACTGAAGCTTTCTTT. Its translation is CSALGRKYTEAFF. The full variable domain, its missing parts supplied by reference TRBV29-1 and TRBJ1-1, is SAVISQKPSRDICQRGTSLTIQCQVDSQVTMMFWYRQQPGQSLTLIATANQGSEATYESGFVIDKFPISRPNLTFSTLTVSNMSPEDSSIYLCSALGRKYTEAFFGQGTRLTVV.

This chain's CDR3 is CASSLSPSYTDTQYF. In nucleotides, the CDR3 is TGTGCCAGCAGCTTATCGCCATCCTACACGGATACGCAGTATTTT. This chain connects TRBV7-2 to TRBJ2-3, with D unresolved. The CDR3 length is 15 residues. V was shortened by 2 bases and J by 6 bases, with 15 bases between the two germline ends. Germline CDR1 is SGHTA and CDR2 is FQGNSA.

Notes on this clonotype: A much larger clone differs from this one at a single base, so this may be a read error. This CDR3 is missing its conserved last phenylalanine or tryptophan, likely due to a read error. The V gene is TRBV5-5, the J gene TRBJ1-5; 9 bases agree with TRBD1. The CDR3 is 15 residues long. V lost 3 bases to trimming and J lost 7 bases; unmatched junction nucleotides: 8. Looked up from germline, CDR1 is SGHKS and CDR2 is YYEKEE (reference sequence). The CDR3 region has the DNA TGTGCCAGCAGCTCTTCGGACAGGGGAAGGCAGCCCCAGCATTGT. It is translated as CASSSSDRGRQPQHC.

This clonotype was observed a few times. This chain links TRBV20-1 with TRBJ2-7; 8 nucleotides align to TRBD2. This CDR3 is built from 13 residues. Germline trimming cut 5 bases from V and 1 base from J; bases unmatched to any gene: 4. The V gene's germline CDR1 is DFQATT and CDR2 SNEGSKA (reference sequence). In DNA, the CDR3 is TGCAGTGCTCCGGGACTAGGATCCTACGAGCAGTACTTC. Protein: CSAPGLGSYEQYF.

The CDR3 DNA is TGTGCCACCGGGTCTGGGGGTTACAATGAGCAGTTCTTC. Protein product: CATGSGGYNEQFF. This chain uses TRBV15 with TRBJ2-1; tentatively, D is TRBD1 or TRBD2 (5 bases each). Germline V lookup: CDR1 LNHNV, CDR2 YYDKDF (reference sequence). The CDR3 has 13 amino acids. V dropped 8 bases and J dropped 4 bases, with 12 bases sitting between them.

In this sample, this clonotype turned up a few times. The chain has TRBV7-2 and TRBJ2-3, with D tentatively TRBD1 (6 bases). The CDR3 is 15 amino acids. The germline V and J ends were trimmed by 2 bases and 5 bases, with 14 bases remaining between them. CDR1 and CDR2 from the germline V gene are SGHTA and FQGNSA. The CDR3 nucleotides read TGTGCCAGCAGCTTATTTCAGGGGATGGGAGATACGCAGTATTTT. Amino acid sequence: CASSLFQGMGDTQYF.

This clonotype has just one count. The V and J genes are TRBV2 and TRBJ2-7; 7 nucleotides align to TRBD1. The germline CDR1 and CDR2 sequences are SNHLY and FYNNEI. Trimming removed 0 bases from V and 2 bases from J; junction bases left unmatched: 4. There are 15 residues in the CDR3. CDR3 sequence (DNA): TGTGCCAGCAGTGAAGCTGGGACAGTGACCTACGAGCAGTACTTC. Residues: CASSEAGTVTYEQYF.